A single sample is the source of the 19 T cell receptor beta chains below, sequenced in a study of identical twins. TCRdb re-called the 5' RACE reads through MiXCR, storing one row per CDR3 protein. The table shows around 480,000 distinct CDR3 sequences, with more than 13% occurring only once. In addition, the sample was reused for a study of yellow fever vaccine responses in identical twins.

Sequences were obtained from CD4+ T cells sorted from blood. These receptors came from a woman under 30 in good health.

This clonotype has only a few counts. The V and J genes are TRBV30 and TRBJ2-1; 10 positions agree with TRBD1. The V gene's germline CDR1 is GTSNPN and CDR2 SVGIG (reference sequence). The CDR3 runs to 13 residues. This CDR3 is CAIIGTGVREQFF. CDR3 DNA: TGTGCAATAATTGGGACAGGGGTAAGGGAGCAGTTCTTC.

The chain couples TRBV6-1 to TRBJ1-2; D unclear. The CDR3 totals 13 residues. In germline, CDR1 is MNHNS, CDR2 SASEGT. The ends were cut back, 2 bases at V and 4 bases at J, with 8 bases in the middle. The CDR3 here is CASSESGRYGYTF. The CDR3 nucleotides are TGTGCCAGCAGTGAATCTGGGCGCTATGGCTACACCTTC.

This clonotype was picked up a small number of times. V gene TRBV12-3 or TRBV12-4 combines with J gene TRBJ2-3; 11 bases line up with TRBD2. Unmatched junction bases numbered 11, after V lost 5 bases and J lost 1 base. This CDR3 spans 18 amino acids. The CDR3 nucleotides are TGTGCCAGCAGTCAAGCAAAGACTAGCGGGGTTGGCACAGATACGCAGTATTTT. Translation gives CASSQAKTSGVGTDTQYF.

CDR3: CASSVNSRNEQYF. CDR3 sequence (DNA): TGTGCCAGCAGCGTAAACTCGCGAAACGAGCAGTACTTC. V gene TRBV9 combines with J gene TRBJ2-7; D uncertain. The germline V gene has CDR1 SGDLS and CDR2 YYNGEE. The CDR3 runs to 13 residues. V gave up 1 base and J gave up 5 bases, with 10 bases separating them.

J is TRBJ2-7 and V is TRBV11-3, with a weak D call TRBD1 (6 bases). Trimming removed 8 bases at V and 2 bases at J, with 10 bases between. Germline CDR1 SGHNT, CDR2 YENEEA. This CDR3 region has 12 residues. CDR3: CASGTKPYEQYF. The DNA of the CDR3 is TGTGCCAGCGGGACAAAACCCTACGAGCAGTACTTC.

V and J are TRBV10-3 and TRBJ2-3; 9 nucleotides agree with TRBD2. Germline-derived CDR1 and CDR2 are ENHRY and SYGVKD. The CDR3 runs 16 residues. V was clipped by 6 bases and J by 3 bases; unmatched bases: 10. The CDR3 coding sequence is TGTGCCATCAGCGGAAGCGGGAGGATGGGTACAGATACGCAGTATTTT. It specifies CAISGSGRMGTDTQYF.

This clonotype was seen ten or more times. V and J are TRBV6-5 and TRBJ2-1, with TRBD1 matching over 7 bases. This CDR3 spans 15 amino acids. CDR1 and CDR2 (germline): MNHEY, SVGAGI. Trimming at V came to 4 bases and at J to 4 bases, leaving 7 bases not matched to a gene. The CDR3 DNA is TGTGCCAGCAGTTCGTGGGACAGCCAGTACAATGAGCAGTTCTTC. Translating it yields CASSSWDSQYNEQFF.

The chain carries TRBV12-3 or TRBV12-4 and TRBJ2-4; 10 bases are a match to TRBD1. The CDR3 sequence is 18 residues long. The trim removed 10 bases at V and 4 bases at J, leaving 19 bases unmatched. The CDR3 DNA reads as TGTGCCATCAGCCTCCAAGGCCGCGACAGGGGGCTAAAAAACATTCAGTACTTC. It codes for CAISLQGRDRGLKNIQYF.

The chain joins TRBV29-1 to TRBJ2-5; D remains ambiguous. The CDR3 runs 14 residues. The V end was cut by 1 base, the J end by 5 bases, with 14 bases between. Germline CDR1 is SQVTM and CDR2 is ANQGSEA. CDR3 loop: CSVEGVLTRETQYF. The DNA for the CDR3 is TGCAGCGTTGAAGGAGTGTTGACTCGGGAGACCCAGTACTTC.

The DNA of the CDR3 is TGTGCCAGCAGCTCTAAGGGGAGCGAGCAGTACTTC. Its protein product is CASSSKGSEQYF. The chain is built from TRBV7-8 and TRBJ2-7; D is perhaps TRBD1 or TRBD2 (5 bases each). CDR3 length: 12 residues. From germline, CDR1 is SGHVS and CDR2 FQNEAQ. The germline V and J ends were trimmed by 4 bases and 6 bases, with 10 bases remaining between them. The entire variable domain, with the rest obtained from reference TRBV7-8 and TRBJ2-7, is as follows: GAGVSQSPRYKVAKRGQDVALRCDPISGHVSLFWYQQALGQGPEFLTYFQNEAQLDKSGLPSDRFFAERPEGSVSTLKIQRTQQEDSAVYLCASSSKGSEQYFGPGTRLTVT.

This clonotype was observed a handful of times. The V gene is TRBV7-6, the J gene TRBJ2-1, with TRBD2 identical over 8 bases. J gave up 3 bases and V 1 base, and 2 bases lay outside the gene matches. The germline V gene encodes CDR1 SGHVS and CDR2 FNYEAQ. CDR3 length: 15 amino acids. The CDR3 spells CASSLGLANYNEQFF. Here the CDR3 DNA reads TGTGCCAGCAGCTTAGGACTAGCGAACTACAATGAGCAGTTCTTC.

This clonotype was seen a few times. This chain links TRBV7-8 with TRBJ1-1; no reliable D call. CDR3 size: 15 residues. CDR1 and CDR2 from the germline V gene are SGHVS and FQNEAQ. The V gene lost 3 bases and the J gene lost 0 bases, with 11 bases spanning the gap. CDR3 amino acids: CASSLILGLNTEAFF. The CDR3 coding sequence is TGTGCCAGCAGCTTGATCCTGGGATTGAACACTGAAGCTTTCTTT.

This clonotype showed up just a few times. The V gene is TRBV5-4, the J gene TRBJ2-1, with TRBD1 as a possible D gene (5 bases). CDR1 and CDR2 from the germline V gene are SGHNT and YYREEE (reference sequence). The CDR3 sequence is 16 residues long. V lost 0 bases to trimming and J lost 1 base, with 11 bases between them. Written as DNA, the CDR3 is TGTGCCAGCAGCTTGGACCCCGACAGTTCCTACAATGAGCAGTTCTTC. It yields the protein CASSLDPDSSYNEQFF.

The chain joins TRBV27 to TRBJ2-1; no clear D. V dropped 6 bases and J dropped 4 bases, with 13 bases sitting between them. CDR1 MNHEY and CDR2 SMNVEV come from the germline V gene (reference sequence). CDR3 size: 14 residues. CDR3 nucleotides: TGTGCCAGCAGCACCTGGGTAGGGTACAATGAGCAGTTCTTC. Encoded protein: CASSTWVGYNEQFF.

This clonotype turned up a few times. The J gene is TRBJ2-7, the V gene TRBV3-1, with 9 nucleotides matching TRBD1. The CDR3 covers 15 residues. The germline V gene has CDR1 LGHDT and CDR2 YNNKEL (reference sequence). Unmatched junction bases numbered 4, after V lost 2 bases and J lost 2 bases. For the CDR3, the DNA is TGTGCCAGCAGCCAATCCGGGACAGGGACCTACGAGCAGTACTTC. Its translation: CASSQSGTGTYEQYF.

V usage is TRBV7-8 and J usage is TRBJ2-3; TRBD2 matches at 12 bases. V lost 2 bases to trimming and J lost 5 bases; unmatched junction nucleotides: 11. Germline CDR1 SGHVS, CDR2 FQNEAQ. CDR3 length: 18 residues. CDR3 loop: CASSLKLAGGVRRDTQYF. CDR3 nucleotide sequence: TGTGCCAGCAGCTTAAAACTAGCGGGGGGAGTAAGGAGAGATACGCAGTATTTT.

Comment on this clonotype: Germline is not matched at one junction end, which may reflect a read error. The rearrangement links TRBV20-1 to TRBJ2-3; 8 bases are shared with TRBD2. This CDR3 region has 17 residues. CDR1 DFQATT and CDR2 SNEGSKA come from the germline V gene (reference sequence). The CDR3 DNA follows: TGCTGTGCTAGAGATCCGGCGGGGGGCCGTGGCTCAGATACGCAGTATTTT. This encodes CCARDPAGGRGSDTQYF.

This clonotype was detected only a few times. The chain employs TRBV2 and TRBJ2-3, with unresolved D. The CDR3 contains 12 residues. Germline V CDR1 and CDR2: SNHLY, FYNNEI. V was pared by 3 bases and J by 6 bases, with 7 bases between. The CDR3 nucleotides read TGTGCCAGCAGTGAGGCGTCGGATACGCAGTATTTT. Its translation is CASSEASDTQYF.

The V and J genes are TRBV15 and TRBJ2-3; tentatively, D is TRBD1 or TRBD2 (6 bases each). The CDR3 has 16 amino acids. Trimming removed 0 bases from V and 2 bases from J, with 12 bases in between. Germline V gene lookup returns CDR1 LNHNV and CDR2 YYDKDF (reference sequence). The CDR3 here is CATSRDGGGITDTQYF. In DNA, the CDR3 is TGTGCCACCAGCAGAGATGGGGGCGGGATCACAGATACGCAGTATTTT.